The rows below give T cell receptor beta chains drawn from one sample of a study of T-cell reconstitution after alpha-beta-depleted transplantation in children. MiXCR, run by TCRdb on the PCR reads, gives a single entry per CDR3 protein. Here the sample spans roughly 610,000 distinct CDR3 sequences, 8% to 11% being singletons. Sequenced here: PBMCs from the stem cell graft donor, sampled from the stem cell graft. The receptors originated from a human donor who donated a stem cell graft to a child with acute myeloid leukemia. Both conserved end residues are part of each CDR3. The order of the fields is V gene, J gene, D gene, clone size, CDR3 protein, CDR3 DNA. The D gene is left open where the match is weak. Not every row has a clone size; where given, it reads once, few, many or a size class.

>TRBV29-1|TRBJ2-5|NA|few
CSVEEATTPSETQYF
TGCAGCGTTGAAGAGGCGACTACACCCTCGGAGACCCAGTACTTC
>TRBV27|TRBJ2-7|TRBD2|few
CASSWTSGVYEQYF
TGTGCCAGCAGTTGGACTAGCGGCGTCTACGAGCAGTACTTC
>TRBV12-3/TRBV12-4|TRBJ1-2|NA|NA
CASTSGFTGYTF
TGTGCCAGCACCTCGGGCTTTACTGGCTACACCTTC
>TRBV11-3|TRBJ2-1|TRBD1|NA
CASSKGGRQGTNNEQFF
TGTGCCAGCAGCAAGGGGGGAAGACAGGGGACCAACAATGAGCAGTTCTTC
>TRBV20-1|TRBJ1-5|TRBD1|NA
CSAGGTGGGQPQHF
TGCAGTGCTGGAGGGACAGGGGGTGGTCAGCCCCAGCATTTT
>TRBV28|TRBJ1-2|NA|few
CASSLRRGSGYTF
TGTGCCAGCAGTTTACGCAGGGGAAGTGGCTACACCTTC
>TRBV9|TRBJ1-5|TRBD1|many
CASSVDAGGGQPQHF
TGTGCCAGCAGCGTAGACGCAGGGGGGGGTCAGCCCCAGCATTTT
>TRBV12-3/TRBV12-4|TRBJ2-7|NA|NA
CASSHGQINYEQYF
TGTGCCAGCAGTCACGGACAGATTAACTACGAGCAGTACTTC
>TRBV28|TRBJ2-7|TRBD1|many
CASSLLGGTEQYF
TGTGCCAGCAGTTTGTTAGGGGGCACCGAGCAGTACTTC
>TRBV20-1|TRBJ1-5|TRBD1|many
CSASAGTGVYSNQPQHF
TGCAGTGCTTCCGCCGGGACAGGGGTTTATAGCAATCAGCCCCAGCATTTT
>TRBV6-2/TRBV6-3|TRBJ1-5|TRBD1|few
CASSGTGVSNQPQHF
TGTGCCAGCAGTGGGACAGGGGTGAGCAATCAGCCCCAGCATTTT
>TRBV3-1|TRBJ2-4|NA|few
CASSPRWAGQMGAKNIQYF
TGTGCCAGCAGCCCCCGTTGGGCAGGCCAAATGGGGGCCAAAAACATTCAGTACTTC
>TRBV6-5|TRBJ2-5|TRBD2|many
CASSYLRLAGQETQYF
TGTGCCAGCAGTTACCTACGACTAGCGGGCCAAGAGACCCAGTACTTC
>TRBV20-1|TRBJ2-2|NA|few
CSVYSNANTGELFF
TGCAGTGTATACAGCAACGCGAACACCGGGGAGCTGTTTTTT
>TRBV7-3|TRBJ2-7|TRBD1|many
CASSLRGQGYEQYF
TGTGCCAGCAGTTTAAGGGGGCAGGGCTACGAGCAGTACTTC
>TRBV3-1|TRBJ2-1|NA|few
CASTQRRLSSRNEQFF
TGTGCCAGCACCCAAAGGCGACTTAGTAGCCGCAATGAGCAGTTCTTC
>TRBV7-6|TRBJ2-2|TRBD2|few
CASSPQIPLAADTGELFF
TGTGCCAGCAGCCCCCAGATCCCCCTAGCGGCGGACACCGGGGAGCTGTTTTTT
>TRBV29-1|TRBJ1-1|NA|few
CSPDSGLVGTEAFF
TGCAGCCCGGATTCAGGGTTAGTGGGCACTGAAGCTTTCTTT
>TRBV29-1|TRBJ2-5|TRBD2|many
CSVGGGSETQYF
TGCAGCGTCGGGGGAGGGTCAGAGACCCAGTACTTC
>TRBV7-2|TRBJ2-7|TRBD2|NA
CASSIVAGGESYEQYF
TGTGCCAGCAGCATTGTAGCGGGAGGGGAGTCCTACGAGCAGTACTTC
>TRBV7-9|TRBJ2-6|TRBD1|few
CASSKTTGTSGANVLTF
TGTGCCAGCAGCAAGACGACAGGGACCTCTGGGGCCAACGTCCTGACTTTC
>TRBV9|TRBJ2-7|NA|few
CASSVTWTREQYF
TGTGCCAGCAGCGTAACCTGGACTCGGGAGCAGTACTTC
>TRBV2|TRBJ1-5|NA|many
CASNREGNQPQHF
TGTGCCAGCAACAGGGAGGGCAATCAGCCCCAGCATTTT
>TRBV5-1|TRBJ2-1|TRBD2|many
CASSFGGSQSYNEQFF
TGCGCCAGCAGCTTCGGCGGGAGTCAATCCTACAATGAGCAGTTCTTC
>TRBV5-1|TRBJ2-7|NA|many
CASSPGAPLEQYF
TGCGCCAGCAGCCCAGGGGCCCCACTGGAGCAGTACTTC
>TRBV19|TRBJ1-1|TRBD1|few
CASHPGGGWGTEAFF
TGTGCCAGTCATCCAGGGGGCGGCTGGGGCACTGAAGCTTTCTTT
>TRBV20-1|TRBJ2-1|TRBD2|many
CSANSGTSYNEQFF
TGCAGTGCTAACAGCGGGACCTCCTACAATGAGCAGTTCTTC
>TRBV28|TRBJ1-2|TRBD1|NA
CASSVGQAKGYTF
TGTGCCAGCAGTGTCGGACAGGCGAAGGGCTACACCTTC
>TRBV7-2|TRBJ2-1|NA|NA
CASSARSANYNEQFF
TGTGCCAGCAGCGCCCGCTCGGCTAATTACAATGAGCAGTTCTTC
>TRBV29-1|TRBJ2-1|NA|many
CSVDRQANNEQFF
TGCAGCGTCGACAGACAGGCAAACAATGAGCAGTTCTTC
>TRBV27|TRBJ1-1|NA|NA
CASSPIAQQSEAFF
TGTGCCAGCAGTCCGATCGCACAACAATCTGAAGCTTTCTTT
>TRBV5-1|TRBJ2-1|NA|NA
CASSPRLPSYNEQFF
TGCGCCAGCAGCCCGCGCCTTCCTTCCTACAATGAGCAGTTCTTC
>TRBV28|TRBJ2-4|TRBD2|many
CASSPGLAGLAKNIQYF
TGTGCCAGCAGTCCCGGACTAGCGGGACTAGCCAAAAACATTCAGTACTTC
>TRBV29-1|TRBJ2-1|NA|NA
CSVEEQERVGPEQFF
TGCAGCGTTGAAGAACAGGAGCGGGTTGGGCCTGAGCAGTTCTTC
>TRBV20-1|TRBJ2-7|NA|many
CSVRLDRYEQYF
TGCAGTGTTCGACTAGACCGCTACGAGCAGTACTTC
>TRBV20-1|TRBJ1-6|TRBD1|few
CSAAGGSPLHF
TGCAGTGCGGCAGGGGGTTCACCCCTCCACTTT
>TRBV4-3|TRBJ2-7|NA|few
CASGPTVSSYEQYF
TGCGCCAGCGGCCCGACGGTGAGCTCCTACGAGCAGTACTTC
>TRBV28|TRBJ2-5|TRBD2|NA
CASIPRLAGAYDQETQYF
TGTGCCAGCATCCCCCGACTAGCGGGAGCTTACGACCAAGAGACCCAGTACTTC
>TRBV29-1|TRBJ2-7|NA|many
CSVETSSSYEQYF
TGCAGCGTTGAAACGAGTAGCTCCTACGAGCAGTACTTC
>TRBV30|TRBJ2-1|NA|NA
CAWTGGNEQFF
TGTGCCTGGACAGGAGGGAATGAGCAGTTCTTC
>TRBV6-2/TRBV6-3|TRBJ2-1|NA|NA
CASSYSFREPYNEQFF
TGTGCCAGCAGTTACTCTTTCAGAGAACCCTACAATGAGCAGTTCTTC
>TRBV2|TRBJ2-3|TRBD1|NA
CASSITGGKDTQYF
TGTGCCAGCAGTATCACAGGGGGGAAAGATACGCAGTATTTT